The clone carrying this T cell receptor (beta chain) was detected only a few times. Out of unsorted whole blood came the blood RNA, and germline DNA was extracted as well. Collection of around 4 milliliters of peripheral blood took place before surgery. V lost 8 bases, J lost 1 base, and 20 bases lay in between. The CDR3 totals 17 residues. The data are from a study of tumor-infiltrating lymphocytes in primary liver carcinoma. As for the study in general: Staging placed the tumors at T1-T3 N0M0, and they measured roughly 4.2 to 10 cm across.

Production of TCR beta cDNA used roughly 480 ng total RNA together with a constant-region primer. A slightly modified ARM-PCR protocol with three nested multiplex PCR rounds produced these TCR beta libraries. PCR rounds one and two used TRBV1-TRBV30 forward primers with a C-beta reverse primer for around 9 cycles each. Each CDR3 protein is one row after TCRdb ran MiXCR on the multiplex PCR reads. The sample consists of around 330,000 distinct CDR3 sequences, approximately 54% of them appearing once. Sample: peripheral blood. The TCR comes from a woman in her twenties or thirties with primary liver carcinoma and hepatitis B virus infection. V usage is TRBV12-3 or TRBV12-4 and J usage is TRBJ2-2; tentatively, D is TRBD1 or TRBD2 (6 bases each). For the CDR3, the DNA is TGTGCCAGCTCAGGGGAGGAATCTCTATTGAACACCGGGGAGCTGTTTTTT. Translated, it gives CASSGEESLLNTGELFF.